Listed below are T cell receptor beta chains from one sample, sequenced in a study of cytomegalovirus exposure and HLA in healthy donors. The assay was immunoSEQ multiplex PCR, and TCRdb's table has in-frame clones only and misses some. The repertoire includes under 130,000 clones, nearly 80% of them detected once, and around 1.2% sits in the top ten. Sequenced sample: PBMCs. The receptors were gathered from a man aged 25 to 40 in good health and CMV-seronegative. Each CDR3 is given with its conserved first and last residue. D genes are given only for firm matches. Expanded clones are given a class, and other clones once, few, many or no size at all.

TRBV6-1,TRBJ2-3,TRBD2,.,CASSDLSGGASDTQYF,TGTGCCAGCAGTGACCTTAGCGGGGGGGCATCCGATACGCAGTATTTT
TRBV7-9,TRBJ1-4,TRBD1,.,CASSFQGANEKLFF,TGTGCCAGCAGCTTTCAGGGGGCGAACGAAAAACTGTTTTTT
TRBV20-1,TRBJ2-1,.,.,CSAPLGSGQFF,TGCAGTGCCCCTCTTGGATCAGGGCAGTTCTTC
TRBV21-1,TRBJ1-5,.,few,CASSKRGKVPGAFGSNQPQHF,TGTGCCAGCAGCAAGCGGGGCAAAGTTCCCGGGGCTTTCGGGAGCAATCAGCCCCAGCATTTT
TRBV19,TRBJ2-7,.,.,CATASDSSSYEQYF,TGTGCCACCGCTTCGGACAGCTCCTCCTACGAGCAGTACTTC
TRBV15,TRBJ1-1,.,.,CATSRDPDPGSSEAFF,TGTGCCACCAGCAGAGATCCGGACCCAGGGTCTTCTGAAGCTTTCTTT
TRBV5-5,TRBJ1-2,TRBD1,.,CASSLDRGQNGYTF,TGTGCCAGCAGCTTGGACAGGGGGCAAAATGGCTACACCTTC
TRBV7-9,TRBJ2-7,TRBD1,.,CASSSNRGRGSSSYEQYF,TGTGCCAGCAGCTCGAATAGAGGCAGGGGGTCGAGCTCCTACGAGCAGTACTTC
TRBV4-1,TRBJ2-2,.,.,CASSQVLATNTGELFF,TGCGCCAGCAGCCAAGTCTTAGCGACGAACACCGGGGAGCTGTTTTTT
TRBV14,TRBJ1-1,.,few,CASSQDFMVQGWNTEAFF,TGTGCCAGCAGCCAAGATTTTATGGTACAGGGTTGGAACACTGAAGCTTTCTTT
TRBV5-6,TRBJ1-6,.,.,CASRPTGGGGSPLHF,TGTGCCAGCAGGCCCACGGGGGGCGGCGGTTCACCCCTCCACTTT
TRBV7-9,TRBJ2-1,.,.,CASSLGVNEQFF,TGTGCCAGCAGCTTAGGCGTTAATGAGCAGTTCTTC
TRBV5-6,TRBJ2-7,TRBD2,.,CASSSVAGGTYEQYF,TGTGCCAGCAGCTCCGTTGCGGGAGGGACCTACGAGCAGTACTTC
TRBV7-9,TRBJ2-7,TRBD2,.,CASSLGLAGYEQYF,TGTGCCAGCAGCTTGGGACTAGCGGGGTACGAGCAGTACTTC
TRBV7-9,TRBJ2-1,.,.,CASSLVPPSGSNEQFF,TGTGCCAGCAGCTTAGTACCACCGTCAGGGTCCAATGAGCAGTTCTTC
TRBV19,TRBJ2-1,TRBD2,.,CASSIQGLAGRSSYNEQFF,TGTGCCAGTAGTATCCAGGGACTAGCGGGAAGGAGCTCCTACAATGAGCAGTTCTTC
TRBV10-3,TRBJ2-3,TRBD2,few,CAISEMGSGATDTQYF,TGTGCCATCAGTGAGATGGGCAGCGGGGCCACAGATACGCAGTATTTT
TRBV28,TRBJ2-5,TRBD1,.,CASSLRDRVGNIQETQYF,TGTGCCAGCAGTCTACGGGACAGGGTTGGGAATATACAAGAGACCCAGTACTTC
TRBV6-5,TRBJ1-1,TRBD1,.,CASKQTGGAEAFF,TGTGCCAGCAAACAGACAGGGGGGGCTGAAGCTTTCTTT
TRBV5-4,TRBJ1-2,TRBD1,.,CASSDRETEANYGYTF,TGTGCCAGCAGCGACAGGGAGACAGAAGCTAACTATGGCTACACCTTC
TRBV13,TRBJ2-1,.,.,CASSENNEQFF,TGTGCCAGCAGCGAGAACAATGAGCAGTTCTTC
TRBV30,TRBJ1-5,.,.,CAWGPGTFSNQPQHF,TGTGCCTGGGGTCCCGGGACATTTAGCAATCAGCCCCAGCATTTT
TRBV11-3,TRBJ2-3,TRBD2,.,CASSLTAGITDTQYF,TGTGCCAGCAGCTTAACAGCGGGGATCACAGATACGCAGTATTTT
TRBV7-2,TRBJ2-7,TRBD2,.,CASSLGPSGASYEQYF,TGTGCCAGCAGCTTGGGTCCTAGCGGGGCTTCCTACGAGCAGTACTTC
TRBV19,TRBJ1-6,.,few,CASSIVAGKKDSPLHF,TGTGCCAGTAGTATAGTGGCCGGGAAAAAGGATTCACCCCTCCACTTT
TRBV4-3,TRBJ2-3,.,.,CASSQGLYLSGETDTQYF,TGCGCCAGCAGCCAAGGTCTCTATCTATCGGGAGAGACAGATACGCAGTATTTT
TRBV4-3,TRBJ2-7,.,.,CASSQEQRGAQYF,TGCGCCAGCAGCCAAGAACAACGGGGTGCGCAGTACTTC
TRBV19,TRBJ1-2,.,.,CASSPYERLSGGYTF,TGTGCCAGTAGTCCGTATGAGCGGCTCTCGGGTGGCTACACCTTC
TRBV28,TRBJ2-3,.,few,CASSFEGTQYF,TGTGCCAGCAGTTTCGAGGGTACGCAGTATTTT
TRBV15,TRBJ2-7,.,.,CATSTRTSDEQYF,TGTGCCACCAGCACACGGACATCCGACGAGCAGTACTTC
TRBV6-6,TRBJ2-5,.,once,CASSYRLWIETQYF,TGTGCCAGCAGTTACCGACTTTGGATAGAGACCCAGTACTTC
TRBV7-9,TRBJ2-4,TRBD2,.,CASSNSGRALNIQYF,TGTGCCAGCAGTAATAGCGGGAGGGCCTTAAACATTCAGTACTTC
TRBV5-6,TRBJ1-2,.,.,CASSKPDFYGYTF,TGTGCCAGCAGCAAACCAGACTTCTATGGCTACACCTTC
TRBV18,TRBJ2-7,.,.,CASSPALRDNHYEQYF,TGTGCCAGCTCACCAGCTCTCCGGGACAACCACTACGAGCAGTACTTC
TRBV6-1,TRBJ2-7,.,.,CASSGSGLARRYEQYF,TGTGCCAGCAGTGGGTCGGGTCTAGCGAGAAGGTACGAGCAGTACTTC